This T cell receptor beta chain comes out of a study of blood T cell repertoires in COVID-19. Study as a whole: Researchers got acute and convalescent COVID-19 samples from the United States, Italy and Spain. Sample material is recorded as cDNA or gDNA derived from T cells, B-cell-depleted T cells, or PBMCs.

V dropped 3 bases and J dropped 1 base, with 19 bases sitting between them. The CDR3 spans 17 residues. Germline V lookup: CDR1 SGHDT, CDR2 YYEEEE. Original data processing: The authors estimated nucleated cell counts from reference gene primer amplification. Clones were read by immunoSEQ multiplex PCR, and TCRdb kept only the in-frame ones, dropping some. V, J and clone size are taken as reported in that table, and D and trimming were inferred from the DNA itself. The table shows roughly 79,000 clones, with 84% occurring only once. Material: peripheral blood. The chain is built from TRBV5-6 and TRBJ1-2; a weak D match, TRBD1 (5 bases). This clonotype was obtained from a man aged 50 or older with acute or convalescent COVID-19. The CDR3, as DNA: TGTGCCAGCAGCTCGATTAGGCCCCGACAGCTTAACTATGGCTACACCTTC. Its protein product is CASSSIRPRQLNYGYTF.